This passage covers 10 T cell receptor beta chains from one sample sequenced in a study of T cell repertoires in cytomegalovirus infection. TCRdb reprocessed the reads with MiXCR, giving one entry per CDR3 protein. The data contain just under 550,000 distinct CDR3 sequences, about 25% of them singletons. The material sequenced was PBMCs. The source of these receptors is a human donor in good health (CMV status not recorded). Some clones in this sample may be carry-over from other donors' samples.

The chain joins TRBV12-3 or TRBV12-4 to TRBJ2-4; D unresolved. The CDR3 loop spans 14 amino acids. V lost 8 bases to trimming and J lost 1 base, with 12 bases between them. As DNA, the CDR3 is TGTGCCAGCTCCGTTTGGGTTGCCAAAAACATTCAGTACTTC. It encodes CASSVWVAKNIQYF.

At least ten counts were recorded for this clonotype. The chain combines TRBV7-6 with TRBJ2-3, with D unresolved. The CDR3 extends over 16 amino acids. The V gene lost 0 bases and the J gene lost 5 bases, with 15 bases spanning the gap. Looked up from germline, CDR1 is SGHVS and CDR2 is FNYEAQ. CDR3: CASSLAPQQAEDTQYF. CDR3 sequence (DNA): TGTGCCAGCAGCTTAGCGCCCCAGCAGGCGGAAGATACGCAGTATTTT.

This clonotype was seen repeatedly, ten times or more. The chain employs TRBV7-3 and TRBJ2-3; tentatively, D is TRBD1 or TRBD2 (6 bases each). Between the trimmed V and J ends, which lost 5 bases and 7 bases, there was a span of 31 bases. Germline CDR1 is SGHTA and CDR2 is FQGTGA. The CDR3 contains 19 residues. CDR3 nucleotide sequence: TGTGCCAGCAGCCACGGGGGCCCCGACCCGGCACAGGCACTGTATACGCAGTATTTT. This sequence encodes CASSHGGPDPAQALYTQYF.

This clonotype was found many times. The rearrangement joins TRBV7-2 to TRBJ2-7; TRBD2 matches 10 bases. Germline V lookup: CDR1 SGHTA, CDR2 FQGNSA. The CDR3 has 14 amino acids. V shed 5 bases and J 2 bases; nucleotides not matched to a gene: 3. The DNA for the CDR3 is TGTGCCAGCAGCGCGGGACTAGCGACCTACGAGCAGTACGTC. Translating it yields CASSAGLATYEQYV.

The chain links TRBV7-9 to TRBJ1-2; 11 bases are a match to TRBD1. Trimming removed 5 bases from V and 2 bases from J; junction bases left unmatched: 7. The CDR3 extends over 16 amino acids. Germline CDR1 reads SEHNR; CDR2 reads FQNEAQ (reference sequence). The CDR3 DNA is TGTGCCAGCAGCGCCCGGGACAGGGGGGTAAACTATGGCTACACCTTC. This sequence encodes CASSARDRGVNYGYTF.

This clonotype was counted at least ten times. This chain links TRBV7-2 with TRBJ1-1; D ambiguous. Germline CDR1 and CDR2: SGHTA and FQGNSA. This CDR3 has 15 amino acids. V was cut by 4 bases and J by 3 bases, with 15 bases left in between. CDR3 residues: CASSSLVRRDTEAFF. The CDR3 nucleotides read TGTGCCAGCAGCTCGTTAGTTCGGCGGGACACTGAAGCTTTCTTT.

The V and J genes are TRBV5-1 and TRBJ2-1, with 7 positions matching TRBD2. V lost 3 bases to trimming and J lost 0 bases; unmatched junction nucleotides: 9. This CDR3 has 17 residues. Germline assignment: CDR1 SGHRS and CDR2 YFSETQ. This chain's CDR3 is CASSSGLAVSSYNEQFF. The CDR3 DNA reads as TGCGCCAGCAGCTCGGGTCTAGCGGTGAGCTCCTACAATGAGCAGTTCTTC.

This chain links TRBV18 with TRBJ2-1; 12 bases are shared with TRBD2. V lost 3 bases and J lost 8; bases outside the gene matches: 5. The CDR3 has 15 residues. Germline lookup yields CDR1 KGHSH and CDR2 LQKENI. Here the CDR3 reads CASSPTTSGSDEQFF. Here the CDR3 DNA reads TGTGCCAGCTCACCGACGACTAGCGGGAGCGATGAGCAGTTCTTC.

This clonotype was found a few times. V is TRBV19 and J is TRBJ1-1; D is perhaps TRBD1 (5 bases). Germline CDR1 reads LNHDA; CDR2 reads SQIVND (reference sequence). The CDR3 contains 14 residues. With 3 bases removed from V and 4 bases from J, the gap between germline ends came to 12 bases. As DNA, the CDR3 is TGTGCCAGTAGTATGGGGCTTACTTCCACTGAAGCTTTCTTT. This sequence encodes CASSMGLTSTEAFF.

The chain links TRBV12-3 or TRBV12-4 to TRBJ1-5; D ambiguous. CDR3 size: 15 residues. Trimming removed 0 bases at V and 3 bases at J, with 9 bases between. CDR3 region: CASSLAGPNNQPQHF. The CDR3 DNA sequence: TGTGCCAGCAGTTTAGCAGGACCGAACAATCAGCCCCAGCATTTT.